This T cell receptor beta chain was recovered during a study of cytomegalovirus exposure and HLA in healthy donors. Findings and limits, study-wide: Later, an analysis showed that TCR beta chains associated with HLA were more clonally expanded than others that were equally common. A prior analysis recorded that most TCR beta V segments were productive about 90% or about 30% of the time. The authors considered a cluster of highly shared sequence variants likely to be a sequencing artifact.

The CDR3 contains 15 residues. Germline CDR1 is SGHVS and CDR2 is FQNEAQ. The ends lost 4 bases at V and 5 bases at J; junction bases unmatched: 8. PCR involved 60 Vbeta and 13 Jbeta primers. Method: immunoSEQ multiplex PCR; TCRdb's copy keeps in-frame clones and lacks some. Among approximately 130,000 clones listed, around 80% were seen once. On this clone itself: Its target is unknown.

This receptor was obtained from a female donor in good health and CMV-seropositive. This sequence joins TRBV7-8 and TRBJ2-1; TRBD1 matches 7 bases. Sequencing input: PBMCs. The CDR3 nucleotides are TGTGCCAGCAGCTCGGTGAGGGGGCGCGACAATGAGCAGTTCTTC. Residues: CASSSVRGRDNEQFF. The variable domain in full, with the rest retrieved from reference TRBV7-8 and TRBJ2-1, is GAGVSQSPRYKVAKRGQDVALRCDPISGHVSLFWYQQALGQGPEFLTYFQNEAQLDKSGLPSDRFFAERPEGSVSTLKIQRTQQEDSAVYLCASSSVRGRDNEQFFGPGTRLTVL.